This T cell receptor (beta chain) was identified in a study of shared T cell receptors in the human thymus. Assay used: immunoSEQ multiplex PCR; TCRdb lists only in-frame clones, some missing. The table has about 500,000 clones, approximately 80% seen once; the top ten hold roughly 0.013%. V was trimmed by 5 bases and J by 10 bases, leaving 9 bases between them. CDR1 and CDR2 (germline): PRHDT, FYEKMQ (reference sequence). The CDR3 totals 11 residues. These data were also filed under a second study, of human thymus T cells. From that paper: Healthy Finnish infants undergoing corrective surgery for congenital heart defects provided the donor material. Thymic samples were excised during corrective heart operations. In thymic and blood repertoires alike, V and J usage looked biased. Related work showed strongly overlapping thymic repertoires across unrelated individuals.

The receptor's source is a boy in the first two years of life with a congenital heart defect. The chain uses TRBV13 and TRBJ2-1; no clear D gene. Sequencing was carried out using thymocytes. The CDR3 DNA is TGTGCCAGCAGCCTCTCCGGGGAGCAGTTCTTC. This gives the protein CASSLSGEQFF.